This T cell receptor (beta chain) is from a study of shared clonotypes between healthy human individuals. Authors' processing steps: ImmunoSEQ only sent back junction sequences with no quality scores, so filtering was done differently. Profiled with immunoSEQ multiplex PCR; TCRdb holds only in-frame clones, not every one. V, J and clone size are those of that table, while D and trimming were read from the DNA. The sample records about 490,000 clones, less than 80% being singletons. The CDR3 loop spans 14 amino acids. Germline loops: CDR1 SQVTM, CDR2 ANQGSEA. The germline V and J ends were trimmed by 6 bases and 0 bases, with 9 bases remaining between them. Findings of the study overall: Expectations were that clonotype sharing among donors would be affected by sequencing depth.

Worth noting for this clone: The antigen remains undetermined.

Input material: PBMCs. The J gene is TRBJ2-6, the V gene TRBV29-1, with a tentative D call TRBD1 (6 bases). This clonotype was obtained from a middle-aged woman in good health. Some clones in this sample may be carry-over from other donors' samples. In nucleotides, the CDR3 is TGCAGCGTGACAGGCACCTCTGGGGCCAACGTCCTGACTTTC. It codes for CSVTGTSGANVLTF.